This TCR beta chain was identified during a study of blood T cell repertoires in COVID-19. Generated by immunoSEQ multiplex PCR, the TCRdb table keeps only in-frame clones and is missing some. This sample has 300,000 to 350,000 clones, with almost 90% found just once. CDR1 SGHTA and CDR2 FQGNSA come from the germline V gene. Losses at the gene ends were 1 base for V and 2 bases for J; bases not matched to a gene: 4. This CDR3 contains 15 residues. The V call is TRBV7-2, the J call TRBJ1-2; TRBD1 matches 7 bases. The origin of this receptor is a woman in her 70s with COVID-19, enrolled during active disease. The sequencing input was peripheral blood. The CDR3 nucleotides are TGTGCCAGCAGCTTAGATCCGGGACAGAACTATGGCTACACCTTC. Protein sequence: CASSLDPGQNYGYTF.